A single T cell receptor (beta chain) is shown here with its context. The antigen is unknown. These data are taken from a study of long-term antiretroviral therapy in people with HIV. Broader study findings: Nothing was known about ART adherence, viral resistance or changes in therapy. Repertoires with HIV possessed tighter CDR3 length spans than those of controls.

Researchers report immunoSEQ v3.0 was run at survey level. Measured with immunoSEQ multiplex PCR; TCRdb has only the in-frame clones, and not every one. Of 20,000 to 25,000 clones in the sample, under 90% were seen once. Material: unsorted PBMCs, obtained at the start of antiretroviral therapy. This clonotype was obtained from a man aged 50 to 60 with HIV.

CDR3 bases: TGCGCCAGCAGCCAACCCAAAGGGGCGGGAAACACCATATATTTT. Its translation: CASSQPKGAGNTIYF. V usage is TRBV4-1 and J usage is TRBJ1-3; D may be TRBD1 (5 bases). This CDR3 has 15 amino acids. The germline V and J ends were trimmed by 2 bases and 4 bases, with 12 bases remaining between them. The germline V gene has CDR1 MGHRA and CDR2 YSYEKL.